The 27 T cell receptor beta chains listed next were all sequenced from one sample in a study of cytomegalovirus exposure and HLA in healthy donors. Primers for the PCR totalled 60 Vbeta and 13 Jbeta. Assay: immunoSEQ multiplex PCR; the TCRdb copy retains only in-frame clones and omits some. The sample includes 130,000 to 150,000 clones, approximately 84% of them seen just once. The material sequenced was PBMCs. All receptors come from a woman aged 60-75 years in good health and CMV-seropositive.

The V call is TRBV19, the J call TRBJ2-1; TRBD2 might be the D (5 bases). Trimming removed 5 bases at V and 0 bases at J, with 11 bases between. The germline gives CDR1 LNHDA, CDR2 SQIVND (reference sequence). The CDR3 is made up of 15 amino acids. The CDR3 reads CASSGLISSYNEQFF. CDR3 bases: TGTGCCAGTAGTGGACTTATAAGCTCCTACAATGAGCAGTTCTTC.

The rearrangement links TRBV9 to TRBJ2-3, with TRBD1 matching 7 bases. Germline V lookup: CDR1 SGDLS, CDR2 YYNGEE. The CDR3 contains 17 residues. V lost 0 bases and J lost 2; bases outside the gene matches: 9. This chain's CDR3 is CASSVARQGVFTDTQYF. CDR3 sequence (DNA): TGTGCCAGCAGCGTAGCTCGGCAGGGGGTCTTCACAGATACGCAGTATTTT.

The chain couples TRBV27 to TRBJ1-1; D is possibly TRBD1 (5 bases). The ends were cut back, 6 bases at V and 1 base at J, with 15 bases in the middle. Germline V CDR1 and CDR2: MNHEY, SMNVEV (reference sequence). The CDR3 extends over 15 amino acids. The CDR3 region has the DNA TGTGCCAGCAGGCCCTCGGGGGGGTCGAACACTGAAGCTTTCTTT. Translating it yields CASRPSGGSNTEAFF.

This clone was detected only a few times. The gene calls are TRBV4-3 and TRBJ2-6; 9 nucleotides agree with TRBD2. CDR3 length: 16 amino acids. The V gene end was trimmed by 3 bases and the J gene end by 0 bases; junction bases not matched to a gene: 0. Germline loops: CDR1 LGHNA, CDR2 YSLEER. The CDR3 is CASSQTSGSGANVLTF. CDR3 DNA sequence: TGCGCCAGCAGCCAGACTAGCGGCTCTGGGGCCAACGTCCTGACTTTC.

V gene TRBV5-6 combines with J gene TRBJ1-6, with D maybe TRBD1 (5 bases). With 4 bases removed from V and 4 bases from J, the gap between germline ends came to 15 bases. CDR3 length equals 16 residues. Germline CDR1 and CDR2: SGHDT and YYEEEE. The CDR3 here is CASSRTADSYNSPLHF. Written as DNA, the CDR3 is TGTGCCAGCAGCCGGACGGCTGACAGTTATAATTCACCCCTCCACTTT.

This chain uses TRBV29-1 with TRBJ2-7, with 12 bases that match TRBD2. Germline CDR1 SQVTM, CDR2 ANQGSEA. The CDR3 has 16 amino acids. J was trimmed by 4 bases and V by 1 base; bases with no gene match: 8. The CDR3 DNA is TGCAGCGTTGAAGGATTGAGGGGACTAGCGGGTTACGAGCAGTACTTC. Its translation is CSVEGLRGLAGYEQYF.

This CDR3 is CASSWTPEYEQYF. Written as DNA, the CDR3 is TGTGCCAGCAGTTGGACACCGGAATACGAGCAGTACTTC. This sequence joins TRBV2 and TRBJ2-7; perhaps TRBD1 as D (5 bases). Trimming left V 5 bases short and J 4 bases short, with 12 bases between. The CDR3 is made up of 13 amino acids. Per the germline V gene, CDR1 is SNHLY and CDR2 is FYNNEI.

This rearrangement joins TRBV4-3 to TRBJ2-2; TRBD1 aligns across 9 bases. V was clipped by 6 bases and J by 4 bases; unmatched bases: 12. In germline, CDR1 is LGHNA, CDR2 YSLEER. The CDR3 runs to 17 residues. CDR3 protein: CASSRTPGTGFTGELFF. The CDR3 DNA sequence: TGCGCCAGCAGTCGTACCCCCGGGACAGGGTTCACCGGGGAGCTGTTTTTT.

The gene calls are TRBV7-2 and TRBJ2-7; 7 nucleotides agree with TRBD2. Germline assignment: CDR1 SGHTA and CDR2 FQGNSA. The CDR3 is 12 residues long. Trimming took 7 bases from V and 6 from J; bases not matched to a gene: 6. As DNA, the CDR3 is TGTGCCAGCAAGCCTTGGGGGGGCGAGCAGTACTTC. It yields the protein CASKPWGGEQYF.

The chain is built from TRBV5-6 and TRBJ2-1; D gene ambiguous. The V end lost 2 bases, the J end lost 2 bases, and 5 bases lay between the germline ends. Germline assignment: CDR1 SGHDT and CDR2 YYEEEE. The CDR3 covers 13 residues. The CDR3 coding sequence is TGTGCCAGCAGCTTTAATGCCTACAATGAGCAGTTCTTC. It is translated as CASSFNAYNEQFF.

The DNA of the CDR3 is TGTGCCAGCACCCCCGGGACAGGGGGCCGTCAGCCCCAGCATTTT. Translated, it gives CASTPGTGGRQPQHF. The chain recombines TRBV28 with TRBJ1-5; 12 bases match TRBD1. Germline lookup yields CDR1 MDHEN and CDR2 SYDVKM. The CDR3 is 15 residues long. V trimming: 7 bases; J trimming: 6 bases; junction bases outside the gene matches: 7. The full variable domain, rest sourced from reference TRBV28 and TRBJ1-5, is DVKVTQSSRYLVKRTGEKVFLECVQDMDHENMFWYRQDPGLGLRLIYFSYDVKMKEKGDIPEGYSVSREKKERFSLILESASTNQTSMYLCASTPGTGGRQPQHFGDGTRLSIL.

This chain joins TRBV30 and TRBJ2-5; the D gene is possibly TRBD2 (6 bases). Germline V lookup: CDR1 GTSNPN, CDR2 SVGIG (reference sequence). The CDR3 has 15 residues. The ends were cut back, 3 bases at V and 5 bases at J, with 19 bases in the middle. For the CDR3, the DNA is TGTGCCTGGAGGGCCGGGGTAGCGGAGACGGAGACCCAGTACTTC. Residues: CAWRAGVAETETQYF.

The chain links TRBV13 to TRBJ1-1; D is ambiguous. The germline CDR1 and CDR2 sequences are PRHDT and FYEKMQ (reference sequence). Trimming stripped 1 base from V and 1 base from J, with 4 bases between. The CDR3 is 13 amino acids. For the CDR3, the DNA is TGTGCCAGCAGCTTAGCCAGGAACACTGAAGCTTTCTTT. This gives the protein CASSLARNTEAFF.

The chain uses TRBV5-4 and TRBJ2-5, with TRBD2 matching 7 bases. The CDR3 contains 15 residues. The V and J ends lost 2 bases and 5 bases, in that order; junction bases with no gene match: 9. From germline, CDR1 is SGHNT and CDR2 YYREEE (reference sequence). The CDR3 region has the DNA TGTGCCAGCAGCTTTGGGGGAGCGGGAAGGGAGACCCAGTACTTC. The encoded protein is CASSFGGAGRETQYF.

The chain is built from TRBV7-6 and TRBJ1-1; 10 positions agree with TRBD1. Germline V CDR1 and CDR2: SGHVS, FNYEAQ. Trimming cost V 5 bases and J 1 base; bases outside gene matches: 10. CDR3 length: 17 amino acids. This CDR3 reads CASSLRGGQGQNTEAFF. The CDR3 bases are TGTGCCAGCAGCCTGAGGGGGGGACAGGGGCAGAACACTGAAGCTTTCTTT.

This clone came up once. The chain couples TRBV4-3 to TRBJ2-1, with 13 bases fitting TRBD2. The V segment lost 4 bases and the J segment 9 bases; nucleotides outside the gene matches: 6. Germline V gene lookup returns CDR1 LGHNA and CDR2 YSLEER. The CDR3 has 15 amino acids. Written as DNA, the CDR3 is TGCGCCAGCAGCCCACTAGCGGGAGGGCCAGTTGAGCAGTTCTTC. Its protein product is CASSPLAGGPVEQFF.

V and J are TRBV18 and TRBJ2-7, with 7 nucleotides matching TRBD2. The CDR3 covers 15 residues. Unmatched junction bases numbered 7, after V lost 4 bases and J lost 1 base. In germline, CDR1 is KGHSH, CDR2 LQKENI. Written as DNA, the CDR3 is TGTGCCAGCTCACGCGACGGGGAGGGATCCTACGAGCAGTACTTC. It codes for CASSRDGEGSYEQYF.

V and J are TRBV6-1 and TRBJ1-5, with TRBD1 matching 7 bases. In germline, CDR1 is MNHNS, CDR2 SASEGT. Trimming removed 4 bases from V and 2 bases from J; junction bases left unmatched: 8. This CDR3 is built from 16 residues. CDR3 DNA sequence: TGTGCCAGCAGTGCTTCGTCAGGGGGAGGCAATCAGCCCCAGCATTTT. This sequence encodes CASSASSGGGNQPQHF.

This rearrangement joins TRBV19 to TRBJ1-5; no clear D gene. The CDR3 sequence is 14 residues long. The ends were cut back, 9 bases at V and 0 bases at J, with 12 bases in the middle. Germline CDR1 is LNHDA and CDR2 is SQIVND (reference sequence). Here the CDR3 DNA reads TGTGCCAGCGACCTGCCGGGTAGCAATCAGCCCCAGCATTTT. This translates into CASDLPGSNQPQHF.

The V call is TRBV7-2, the J call TRBJ2-5, with 11 bases matching TRBD2. Germline CDR1 reads SGHTA; CDR2 reads FQGNSA. The CDR3 has 16 residues. V shed 5 bases and J 3 bases; nucleotides not matched to a gene: 8. The DNA of the CDR3 is TGTGCCAGCAGCCCCCGGAGACTAGCGGGAAAAGAGACCCAGTACTTC. Encoded protein: CASSPRRLAGKETQYF.

The chain recombines TRBV28 with TRBJ1-2; 7 nucleotides match TRBD1. Losses at the gene ends were 6 bases for V and 0 bases for J; bases not matched to a gene: 4. CDR3 length: 14 amino acids. Per germline, CDR1 MDHEN and CDR2 SYDVKM. CDR3 in amino acids: CASSRGTANYGYTF. In nucleotides, the CDR3 is TGTGCCAGCAGCCGTGGGACAGCTAACTATGGCTACACCTTC.

The gene calls are TRBV19 and TRBJ2-1; TRBD2 agrees at 9 bases. Per germline, CDR1 LNHDA and CDR2 SQIVND (reference sequence). CDR3 length equals 15 residues. Unmatched junction bases numbered 11, after V lost 5 bases and J lost 9 bases. The CDR3 spells CASSPLAGESVEQFF. As DNA, the CDR3 is TGTGCCAGTAGTCCCTTAGCGGGAGAGTCCGTTGAGCAGTTCTTC.

This sequence joins TRBV6-5 and TRBJ1-2; D not certain. CDR1 and CDR2 (germline): MNHEY, SVGAGI. Trimming pared 6 bases from V and 2 bases from J, leaving 10 bases between. The CDR3 totals 13 residues. CDR3: CASRRDPNYGYTF. The CDR3 bases are TGTGCCAGCAGGCGGGATCCCAACTATGGCTACACCTTC.

The chain couples TRBV27 to TRBJ2-3; D uncertain. This CDR3 is built from 14 residues. Germline V gene lookup returns CDR1 MNHEY and CDR2 SMNVEV (reference sequence). Trimming left V 6 bases short and J 2 bases short, with 12 bases between. The CDR3 DNA sequence: TGTGCCAGCAGCGACTTCCTATCCACAGATACGCAGTATTTT. Its protein product is CASSDFLSTDTQYF.

This chain joins TRBV7-8 and TRBJ2-3; TRBD1 is a possible D gene (7 bases). Trimming stripped 7 bases from V and 3 bases from J, with 17 bases between. This CDR3 has 15 residues. CDR1 SGHVS and CDR2 FQNEAQ come from the germline V gene. The CDR3 here is CASTGGTVSTDTQYF. The CDR3, as DNA: TGTGCCAGCACCGGAGGGACAGTTTCTACAGATACGCAGTATTTT.

The chain is built from TRBV30 and TRBJ2-7; maybe TRBD1 (7 bases). Germline V gene sequence: CDR1 GTSNPN, CDR2 SVGIG (reference sequence). The CDR3 is 13 residues long. V lost 0 bases, J lost 7 bases, and 13 bases lay in between. This CDR3 is CAWSVSPGGEQYF. The CDR3, as DNA: TGTGCCTGGAGTGTTTCGCCAGGGGGGGAGCAGTACTTC.

The gene calls are TRBV19 and TRBJ1-1; D is possibly TRBD1 (5 bases). The CDR3 covers 13 residues. V lost 2 bases to trimming and J lost 2 bases, with 6 bases between them. CDR1 and CDR2 from the germline V gene are LNHDA and SQIVND (reference sequence). CDR3 protein: CASSIRGNTEAFF. The CDR3 nucleotides are TGTGCCAGTAGTATAAGGGGAAACACTGAAGCTTTCTTT.